A single TCR beta chain is shown here with its context. What it binds is unknown. The source material, RNA transcripts, was used to amplify TCR beta CDR3 regions. The primer set for the first-round RT-PCR of the TCR CDR3 was HTBI. Each CDR3 protein gets one entry after TCRdb re-called the multiplex PCR reads with MiXCR. The table lists hundreds of thousands of distinct CDR3 sequences, around 20% of them singletons, with 30% to 40% in the top ten. The data originate from a study of T cells in Graves' hyperthyroidism and ophthalmopathy. Ophthalmopathy in the patients scored at least 3 on Clinical Activity Score and at least 4 on NOSPECS grade, lasting under 3 months. Any patient presenting with uncontrolled infection, other autoimmune disease, pregnancy or lactation was left out. Whole-study findings and limits: Also found in blood were most expanded thyroid clonotypes above 0.001. Stable hyperthyroidism was told apart from ophthalmopathy by a model built on 13 V-J features.

Germline V gene sequence: CDR1 MNHEY, CDR2 SVGEGT. Trimming removed 2 bases from V and 1 base from J; junction bases left unmatched: 6. CDR3 size: 17 residues. The J gene is TRBJ2-2, the V gene TRBV6-2 or TRBV6-3; 8 positions agree with TRBD2. This TCR was recovered from a young man with Graves' ophthalmopathy. Sequenced sample: blood. The CDR3, as DNA: TGTGCCAGCAGTTACGAGACAGCGGGAGTGAACACCGGGGAGCTGTTTTTT. Its protein product is CASSYETAGVNTGELFF.